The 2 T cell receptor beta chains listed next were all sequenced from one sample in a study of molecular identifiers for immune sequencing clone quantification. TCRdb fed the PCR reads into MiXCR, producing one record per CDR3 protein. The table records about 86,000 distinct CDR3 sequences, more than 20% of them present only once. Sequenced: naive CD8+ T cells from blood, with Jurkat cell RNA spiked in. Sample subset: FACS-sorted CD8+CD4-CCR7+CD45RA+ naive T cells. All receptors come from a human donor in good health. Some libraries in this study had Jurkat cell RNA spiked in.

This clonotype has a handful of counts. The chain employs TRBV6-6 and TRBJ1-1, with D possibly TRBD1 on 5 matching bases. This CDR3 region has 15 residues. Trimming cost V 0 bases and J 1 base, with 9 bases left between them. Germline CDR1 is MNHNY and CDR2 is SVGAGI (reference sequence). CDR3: CASSYSTEPNTEAFF. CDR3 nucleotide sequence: TGTGCCAGCAGTTACTCGACAGAGCCGAACACTGAAGCTTTCTTT.

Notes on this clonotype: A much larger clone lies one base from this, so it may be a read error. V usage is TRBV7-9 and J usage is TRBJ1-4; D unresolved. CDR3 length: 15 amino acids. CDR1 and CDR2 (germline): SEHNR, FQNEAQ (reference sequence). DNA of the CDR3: TGTGCCAGCAGACCGCCCCTCCGGGAGAATGAAAACCTGTTTTTT. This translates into CASRPPLRENENLFF.